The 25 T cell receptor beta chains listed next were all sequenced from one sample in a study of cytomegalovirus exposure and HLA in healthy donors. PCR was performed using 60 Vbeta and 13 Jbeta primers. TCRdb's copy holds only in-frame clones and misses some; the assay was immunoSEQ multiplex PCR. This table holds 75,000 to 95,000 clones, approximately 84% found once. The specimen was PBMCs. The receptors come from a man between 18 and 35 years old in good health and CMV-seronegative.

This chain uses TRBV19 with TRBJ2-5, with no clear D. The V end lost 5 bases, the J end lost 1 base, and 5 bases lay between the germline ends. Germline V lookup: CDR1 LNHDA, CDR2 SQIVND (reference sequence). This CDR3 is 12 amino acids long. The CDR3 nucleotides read TGTGCCAGTAGTGACACCCAAGAGACCCAGTACTTC. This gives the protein CASSDTQETQYF.

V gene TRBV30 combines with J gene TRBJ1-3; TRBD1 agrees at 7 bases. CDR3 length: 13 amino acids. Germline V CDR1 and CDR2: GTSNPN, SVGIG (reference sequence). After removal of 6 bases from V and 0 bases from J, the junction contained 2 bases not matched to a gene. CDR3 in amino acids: CACDRASGNTIYF. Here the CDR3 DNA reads TGTGCCTGCGACAGGGCCTCTGGAAACACCATATATTTT. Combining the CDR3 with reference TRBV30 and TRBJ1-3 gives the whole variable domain SQTIHQWPATLVQPVGSPLSLECTVEGTSNPNLYWYRQAAGRGLQLLFYSVGIGQISSEVPQNLSASRPQDRQFILSSKKLLLSDSGFYLCACDRASGNTIYFGEGSWLTVV.

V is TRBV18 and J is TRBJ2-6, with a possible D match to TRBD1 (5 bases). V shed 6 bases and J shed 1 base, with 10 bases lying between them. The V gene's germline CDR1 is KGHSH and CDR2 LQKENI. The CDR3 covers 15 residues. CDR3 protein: CASSEAGSGANVLTF. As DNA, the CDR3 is TGTGCCAGCTCCGAAGCAGGGTCTGGGGCCAACGTCCTGACTTTC.

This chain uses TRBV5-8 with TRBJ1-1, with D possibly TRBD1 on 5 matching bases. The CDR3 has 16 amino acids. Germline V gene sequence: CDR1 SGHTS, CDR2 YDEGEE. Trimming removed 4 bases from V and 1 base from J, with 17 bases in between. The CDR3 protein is CASSPYGGGGNTEAFF. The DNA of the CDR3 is TGTGCCAGCAGCCCCTATGGGGGGGGAGGGAACACTGAAGCTTTCTTT.

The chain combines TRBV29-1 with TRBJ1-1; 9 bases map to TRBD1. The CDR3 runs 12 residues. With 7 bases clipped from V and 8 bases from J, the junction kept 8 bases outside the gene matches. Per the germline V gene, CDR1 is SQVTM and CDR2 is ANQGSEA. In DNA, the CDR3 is TGCAGCGCCTCGGACAGGGGAGTAGAAGCTTTCTTT. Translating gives CSASDRGVEAFF.

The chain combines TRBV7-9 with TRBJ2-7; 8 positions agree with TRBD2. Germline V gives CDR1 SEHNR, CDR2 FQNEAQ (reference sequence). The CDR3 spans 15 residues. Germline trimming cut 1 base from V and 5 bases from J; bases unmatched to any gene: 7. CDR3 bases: TGTGCCAGCAGCTTAGTGGGACTAGGGTCCCACGAGCAGTACTTC. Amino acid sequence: CASSLVGLGSHEQYF. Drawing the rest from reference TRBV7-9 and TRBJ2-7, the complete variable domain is DTGVSQNPRHKITKRGQNVTFRCDPISEHNRLYWYRQTLGQGPEFLTYFQNEAQLEKSRLLSDRFSAERPKGSFSTLEIQRTEQGDSAMYLCASSLVGLGSHEQYFGPGTRLTVT.

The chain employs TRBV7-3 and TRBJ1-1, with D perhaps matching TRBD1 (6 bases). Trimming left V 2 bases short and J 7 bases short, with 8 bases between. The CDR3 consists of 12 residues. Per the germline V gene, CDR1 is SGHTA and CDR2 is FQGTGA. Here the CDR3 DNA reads TGTGCCAGCAGCTTAGTGACAGGTGAAGCTTTCTTT. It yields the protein CASSLVTGEAFF.

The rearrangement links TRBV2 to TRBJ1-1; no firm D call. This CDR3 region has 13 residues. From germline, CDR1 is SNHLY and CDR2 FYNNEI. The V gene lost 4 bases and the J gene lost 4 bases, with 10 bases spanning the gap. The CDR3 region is CASSARVATEAFF. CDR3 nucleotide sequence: TGTGCCAGCAGTGCGCGGGTAGCCACTGAAGCTTTCTTT.

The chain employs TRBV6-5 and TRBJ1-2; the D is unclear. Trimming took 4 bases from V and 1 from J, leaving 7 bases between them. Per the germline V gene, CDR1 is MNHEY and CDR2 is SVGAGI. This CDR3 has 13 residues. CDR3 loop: CASSSGRNYGYTF. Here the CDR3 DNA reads TGTGCCAGCAGTTCCGGTCGTAACTATGGCTACACCTTC.

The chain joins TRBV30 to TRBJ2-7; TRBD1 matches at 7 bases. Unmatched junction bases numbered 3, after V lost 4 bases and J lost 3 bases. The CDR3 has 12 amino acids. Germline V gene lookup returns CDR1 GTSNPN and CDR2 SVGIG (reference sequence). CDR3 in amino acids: CAWNGDSYEQYF. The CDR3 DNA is TGTGCCTGGAACGGGGACAGCTACGAGCAGTACTTC.

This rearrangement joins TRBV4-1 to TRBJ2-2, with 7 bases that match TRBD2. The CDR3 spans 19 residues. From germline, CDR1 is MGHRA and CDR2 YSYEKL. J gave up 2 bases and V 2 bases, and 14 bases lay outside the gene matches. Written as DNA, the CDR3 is TGCGCCAGCAGCCAATATAGGGAGGGTTGGGGTTATAACACCGGGGAGCTGTTTTTT. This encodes CASSQYREGWGYNTGELFF.

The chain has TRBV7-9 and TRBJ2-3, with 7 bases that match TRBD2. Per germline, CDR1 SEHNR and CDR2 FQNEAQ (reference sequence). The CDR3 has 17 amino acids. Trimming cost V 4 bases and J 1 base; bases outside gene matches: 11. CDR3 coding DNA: TGTGCCAGCAGCTGGACCACGATACGGGAGGGCACAGATACGCAGTATTTT. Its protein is CASSWTTIREGTDTQYF.

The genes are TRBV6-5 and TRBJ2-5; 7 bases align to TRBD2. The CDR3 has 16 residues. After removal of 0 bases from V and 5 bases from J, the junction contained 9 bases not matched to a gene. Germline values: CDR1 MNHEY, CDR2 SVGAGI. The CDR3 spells CASSYSIGAGEETQYF. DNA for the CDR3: TGTGCCAGCAGTTACTCGATAGGGGCGGGAGAGGAGACCCAGTACTTC.

The CDR3 DNA reads TGCGCCAGCAGCTTAGCCATGGAGACCCAGTACTTC. This sequence encodes CASSLAMETQYF. V gene TRBV5-1 combines with J gene TRBJ2-5; no firm D call. The V gene's germline CDR1 is SGHRS and CDR2 YFSETQ. Trimming removed 2 bases at V and 5 bases at J, with 7 bases between. The CDR3 totals 12 residues.

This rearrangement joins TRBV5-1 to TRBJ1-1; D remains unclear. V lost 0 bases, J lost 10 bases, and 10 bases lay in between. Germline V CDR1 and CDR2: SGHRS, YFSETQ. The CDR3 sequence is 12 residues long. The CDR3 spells CASSLGGVGAFF. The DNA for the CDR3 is TGCGCCAGCAGCTTGGGCGGGGTAGGAGCTTTCTTT.

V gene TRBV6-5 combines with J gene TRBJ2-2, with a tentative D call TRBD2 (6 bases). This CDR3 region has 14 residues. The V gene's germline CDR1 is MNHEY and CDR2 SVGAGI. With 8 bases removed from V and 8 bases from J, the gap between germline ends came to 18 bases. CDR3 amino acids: CASSRLGFQGELFF. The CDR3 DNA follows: TGTGCCAGCTCCCGACTAGGGTTTCAGGGGGAGCTGTTTTTT.

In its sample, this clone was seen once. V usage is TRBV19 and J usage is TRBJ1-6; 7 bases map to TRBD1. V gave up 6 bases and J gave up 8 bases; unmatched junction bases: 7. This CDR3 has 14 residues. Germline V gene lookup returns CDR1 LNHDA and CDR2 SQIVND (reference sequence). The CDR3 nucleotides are TGTGCCAGTAGCCTTCGACAGGGAGATTCACCCCTCCACTTT. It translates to CASSLRQGDSPLHF. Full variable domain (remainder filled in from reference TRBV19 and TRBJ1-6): DGGITQSPKYLFRKEGQNVTLSCEQNLNHDAMYWYRQDPGQGLRLIYYSQIVNDFQKGDIAEGYSVSREKKESFPLTVTSAQKNPTAFYLCASSLRQGDSPLHFGNGTRLTVT.

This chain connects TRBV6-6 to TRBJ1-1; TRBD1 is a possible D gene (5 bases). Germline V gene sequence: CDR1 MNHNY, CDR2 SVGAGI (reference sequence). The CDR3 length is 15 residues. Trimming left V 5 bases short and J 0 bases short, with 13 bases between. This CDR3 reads CASSRGEAMNTEAFF. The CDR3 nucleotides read TGTGCCAGCAGTCGAGGGGAGGCCATGAACACTGAAGCTTTCTTT.

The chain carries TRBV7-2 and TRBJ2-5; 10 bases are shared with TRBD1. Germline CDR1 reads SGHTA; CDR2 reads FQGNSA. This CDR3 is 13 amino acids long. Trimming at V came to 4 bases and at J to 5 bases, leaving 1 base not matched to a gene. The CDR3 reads CASSWGQGETQYF. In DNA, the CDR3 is TGTGCCAGCAGCTGGGGACAGGGGGAGACCCAGTACTTC.

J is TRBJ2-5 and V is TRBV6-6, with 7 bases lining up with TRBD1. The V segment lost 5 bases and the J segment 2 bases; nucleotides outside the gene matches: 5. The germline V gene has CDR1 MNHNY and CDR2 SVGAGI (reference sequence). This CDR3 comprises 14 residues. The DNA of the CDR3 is TGTGCCAGCAGTGCGACAGGGACGCAAGAGACCCAGTACTTC. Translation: CASSATGTQETQYF.

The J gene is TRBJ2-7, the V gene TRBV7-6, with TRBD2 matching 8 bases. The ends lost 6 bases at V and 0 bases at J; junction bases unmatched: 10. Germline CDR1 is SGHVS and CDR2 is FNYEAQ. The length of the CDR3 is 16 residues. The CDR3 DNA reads TGTGCCAGCAGTAGAGCGTCGGGAGGGCCCTCCTACGAGCAGTACTTC. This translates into CASSRASGGPSYEQYF. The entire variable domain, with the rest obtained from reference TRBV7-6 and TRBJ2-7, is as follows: GAGVSQSPRYKVTKRGQDVALRCDPISGHVSLYWYRQALGQGPEFLTYFNYEAQQDKSGLPNDRFSAERPEGSISTLTIQRTEQRDSAMYRCASSRASGGPSYEQYFGPGTRLTVT.

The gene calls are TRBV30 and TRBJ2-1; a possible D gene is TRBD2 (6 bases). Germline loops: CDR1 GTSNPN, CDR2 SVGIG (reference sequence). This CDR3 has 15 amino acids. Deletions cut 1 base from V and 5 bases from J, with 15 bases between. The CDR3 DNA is TGTGCCTGGAGTGGGCGGGACTCCCCCAACAATGAGCAGTTCTTC. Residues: CAWSGRDSPNNEQFF.

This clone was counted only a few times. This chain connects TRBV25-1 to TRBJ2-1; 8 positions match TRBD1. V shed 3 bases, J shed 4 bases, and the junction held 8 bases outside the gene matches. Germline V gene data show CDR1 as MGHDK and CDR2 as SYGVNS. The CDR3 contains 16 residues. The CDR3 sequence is CASSEVGTGPYNEQFF. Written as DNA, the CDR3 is TGTGCCAGCAGTGAGGTAGGGACAGGACCTTACAATGAGCAGTTCTTC.

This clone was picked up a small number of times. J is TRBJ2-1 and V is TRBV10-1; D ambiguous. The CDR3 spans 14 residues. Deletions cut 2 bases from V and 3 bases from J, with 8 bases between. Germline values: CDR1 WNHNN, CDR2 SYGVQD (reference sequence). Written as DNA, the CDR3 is TGCGCCAGCAGTGAGCGGGTTGACTACAATGAGCAGTTCTTC. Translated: CASSERVDYNEQFF.

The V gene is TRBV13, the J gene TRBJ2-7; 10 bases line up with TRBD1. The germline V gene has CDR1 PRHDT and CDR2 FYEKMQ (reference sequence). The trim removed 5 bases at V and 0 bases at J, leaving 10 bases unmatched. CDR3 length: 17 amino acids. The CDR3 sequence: CASSPKGQGISSYEQYF. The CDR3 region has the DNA TGTGCCAGCAGCCCGAAGGGACAGGGGATAAGCTCCTACGAGCAGTACTTC.